The 19 T cell receptor beta chains presented below share a single source sample, sequenced in a study of T cell responses to AZD1222 COVID-19 vaccine (dated by TCRdb to the early 2020s). The time point label for this specimen denotes: baseline before first vaccination. Libraries came from the immunoSEQ multiplex PCR assay. As stored in TCRdb, this immuneACCESS dataset retains in-frame rearrangements with V and J assigned. A fraction of the clones does not appear; measured against another copy, unresolved V genes explain less than half of the discrepancy, and the remainder lacks a known reason. This sample holds more than 95,000 clones; over 75% were observed only once. 20% of the sample is held by the ten biggest clonotypes. Specimen: peripheral blood, collected on day 0 of AZD1222 vaccination. The receptors come from an adult in good health.

The chain employs TRBV5-1 and TRBJ1-2, with a weak D call TRBD1 (5 bases). V was cut by 6 bases and J by 7 bases, with 16 bases left in between. The V gene's germline CDR1 is SGHRS and CDR2 YFSETQ. The CDR3 totals 13 residues. The DNA of the CDR3 is TGCGCCAGCAATCCCGGTCAGGGAGGTGGCTACACCTTC. The encoded protein is CASNPGQGGGYTF.

The chain joins TRBV27 to TRBJ2-7; 7 bases agree with TRBD1. Germline V gene data show CDR1 as MNHEY and CDR2 as SMNVEV (reference sequence). Trimming at V came to 8 bases and at J to 2 bases, leaving 6 bases not matched to a gene. This CDR3 contains 13 residues. Written as DNA, the CDR3 is TGTGCCAGCCATCGGCAGGGGGCCTACGAGCAGTACTTC. It codes for CASHRQGAYEQYF.

This clone was counted a single time. The rearrangement links TRBV28 to TRBJ1-1; the D is unclear. CDR1 is MDHEN, CDR2 SYDVKM, per germline. Deletions cut 7 bases from V and 6 bases from J, with 9 bases between. The CDR3 is made up of 11 amino acids. The CDR3 protein is CASIYKSEAFF. CDR3 coding DNA: TGTGCCAGCATCTATAAATCTGAAGCTTTCTTT.

The chain recombines TRBV18 with TRBJ2-7; D remains unclear. CDR1 is KGHSH, CDR2 LQKENI, per germline. Deletions cut 1 base from V and 2 bases from J, with 12 bases between. The CDR3 runs 15 residues. The CDR3 DNA sequence: TGTGCCAGCTCACCACGGTCAGGTGCAACCTACGAGCAGTACTTC. It yields the protein CASSPRSGATYEQYF.

The V gene is TRBV9, the J gene TRBJ2-7; 11 positions agree with TRBD2. V dropped 7 bases and J dropped 4; count of bases not matched to a gene: 4. The CDR3 covers 13 residues. Germline lookup yields CDR1 SGDLS and CDR2 YYNGEE. This chain's CDR3 is CASSGTSGYEQYF. CDR3 nucleotides: TGTGCCAGCTCTGGGACTAGCGGTTACGAGCAGTACTTC.

This chain joins TRBV28 and TRBJ1-2; D is perhaps TRBD1 (5 bases). Germline V lookup: CDR1 MDHEN, CDR2 SYDVKM. This CDR3 is built from 13 residues. V shed 8 bases and J shed 8 bases, with 18 bases lying between them. CDR3 nucleotides: TGTGCCAGCCGGGGCCAAGGAATCTACGGCTACACCTTC. Encoded protein: CASRGQGIYGYTF.

The chain combines TRBV21-1 with TRBJ2-7; the table names TRBD2, a call not compared with the DNA. TRBV21-1 is an annotated pseudogene. This CDR3 contains 13 residues. The CDR3 reads CASPKREVGEQYF. CDR3 sequence (DNA): TGTGCCAGCCCCAAGCGGGAGGTCGGCGAGCAGTACTTC.

The chain joins TRBV27 to TRBJ1-4; 10 bases line up with TRBD1. The V gene's germline CDR1 is MNHEY and CDR2 SMNVEV (reference sequence). J gave up 3 bases and V 6 bases, and 13 bases lay outside the gene matches. The CDR3 contains 18 residues. CDR3 protein: CASSRNRDRGSPNEKLFF. The CDR3 region has the DNA TGTGCCAGCAGCCGTAACCGGGACAGGGGTAGTCCTAATGAAAAACTGTTTTTT. Drawing the rest from reference TRBV27 and TRBJ1-4, the complete variable domain is EAQVTQNPRYLITVTGKKLTVTCSQNMNHEYMSWYRQDPGLGLRQIYYSMNVEVTDKGDVPEGYKVSRKEKRNFPLILESPSPNQTSLYFCASSRNRDRGSPNEKLFFGSGTQLSVL.

This clone appeared a few times. This chain connects TRBV4-3 to TRBJ1-1; 8 bases line up with TRBD1. V gave up 1 base and J gave up 11 bases; unmatched junction bases: 21. Germline lookup yields CDR1 LGHNA and CDR2 YSLEER. The CDR3 consists of 18 residues. CDR3 DNA: TGCGCCAGCAGCCAAGGACATTTGGAGGGGTTGACAGGGGATGAGGCTTTCTTT. Translated, it gives CASSQGHLEGLTGDEAFF.

The chain carries TRBV28 and TRBJ1-6, with TRBD1 matching 9 bases. Trimming removed 4 bases from V and 7 bases from J; junction bases left unmatched: 5. This CDR3 has 15 amino acids. The germline gives CDR1 MDHEN, CDR2 SYDVKM. The CDR3 sequence is CASSSPGQGNSPLHF. CDR3 sequence (DNA): TGTGCCAGCAGTTCACCGGGACAGGGCAATTCACCCCTCCACTTT.

This chain connects TRBV24-1 to TRBJ2-5; tentatively, D is TRBD1 (6 bases). Trimming stripped 4 bases from V and 2 bases from J, with 13 bases between. Germline CDR1 and CDR2: KGHDR and SFDVKD. The CDR3 is 15 amino acids. CDR3 nucleotides: TGTGCCACCAGTGACCCGTGGACAGATCAAGAGACCCAGTACTTC. Translating it yields CATSDPWTDQETQYF.

The V call is TRBV24-1, the J call TRBJ1-2; D not resolved. There are 13 residues in the CDR3. Germline assignment: CDR1 KGHDR and CDR2 SFDVKD. V lost 2 bases, J lost 2 bases, and 5 bases lay in between. The CDR3 nucleotides are TGTGCCACCAGTGATTGGAAGAACTATGGCTACACCTTC. Translation gives CATSDWKNYGYTF.

This chain uses TRBV9 with TRBJ1-2; 9 nucleotides align to TRBD1. The V and J ends lost 4 bases and 3 bases, in that order; junction bases with no gene match: 4. Germline V gene data show CDR1 as SGDLS and CDR2 as YYNGEE. This CDR3 contains 14 residues. This CDR3 is CASSPRQGDYGYTF. The CDR3 region has the DNA TGTGCCAGCAGCCCACGACAGGGGGACTATGGCTACACCTTC.

This chain uses TRBV4-3 with TRBJ2-7; 12 bases are shared with TRBD1. The CDR3 extends over 16 amino acids. J gave up 4 bases and V 3 bases, and 7 bases lay outside the gene matches. Germline values: CDR1 LGHNA, CDR2 YSLEER. In DNA, the CDR3 is TGCGCCAGCAGCCAGGGGACAGGGGGCGCCGGGTACGAGCAGTACTTC. This encodes CASSQGTGGAGYEQYF.

The rearrangement joins TRBV5-1 to TRBJ1-4, with 8 positions matching TRBD1. V was clipped by 4 bases and J by 8 bases; unmatched bases: 7. CDR3 size: 14 residues. CDR1 and CDR2 from the germline V gene are SGHRS and YFSETQ. For the CDR3, the DNA is TGCGCCAGCAGCATGACAGGGGCGGACGAAAAACTGTTTTTT. This translates into CASSMTGADEKLFF.

The chain links TRBV16 to TRBJ2-7; tentatively, D is TRBD2 (5 bases). V gave up 4 bases and J gave up 3 bases, with 22 bases separating them. This CDR3 region has 17 residues. Germline lookup yields CDR1 KGHSY and CDR2 FQNENV. The CDR3 reads CASSLRLAYEDFYEQYF. CDR3 nucleotide sequence: TGTGCCAGCAGCCTTAGACTGGCATACGAGGACTTCTACGAGCAGTACTTC.

Only one count was recorded for this clone. At one end, the junction sequence differs from germline, possibly due to a read error. The chain joins TRBV6-1 to TRBJ1-2; D is undetermined. Germline lookup yields CDR1 MNHNS and CDR2 SASEGT. The length of the CDR3 is 15 residues. The CDR3 protein is CASSEGPGGLYGYTF. CDR3 nucleotide sequence: TGTGCCAGCAGCGAAGGGCCGGGAGGCCTCTATGGCTACACCTTC.

The sample holds a few counts of this clone. This chain's CDR3 is CASSLVPGNSYEQYF. The CDR3 region has the DNA TGTGCCAGCAGCTTGGTGCCAGGGAACTCCTACGAGCAGTACTTC. V and J are TRBV5-5 and TRBJ2-7; D may be TRBD1 (5 bases). The V end lost 0 bases, the J end lost 0 bases, and 10 bases lay between the germline ends. Germline CDR1 SGHKS, CDR2 YYEKEE (reference sequence). This CDR3 contains 15 residues.

The chain uses TRBV7-6 and TRBJ2-3; TRBD2 is a possible D gene (7 bases). The CDR3 is made up of 16 amino acids. The germline gives CDR1 SGHVS, CDR2 FNYEAQ. Trimming shortened V by 4 bases and J by 4 bases, and 18 bases separated the two germline ends. The CDR3 bases are TGTGCCAGCAGCTACCGCGGGGGCCCGGCGGCAGATACGCAGTATTTT. It is translated as CASSYRGGPAADTQYF.